This T cell receptor (beta chain) stems from a study of spatial heterogeneity in lung cancer. Study-level findings and limits: Tumoral mutation counts were tracked by counts of expanded intratumoral alpha and beta TCRs.

TCRdb re-called the 5' RACE reads through MiXCR, storing one row per CDR3 protein. The sample contains 800 or so distinct CDR3 sequences, over 15% of which appear only once. J gave up 9 bases and V 7 bases, and 5 bases lay outside the gene matches. The V gene's germline CDR1 is MNHEY and CDR2 SVGEGT. The CDR3 sequence is 12 residues long. Points on this clonotype: Its target is unknown.

This sample's time point: sample taken at primary tumor resection. V is TRBV6-2 or TRBV6-3 and J is TRBJ2-3; 9 bases fit TRBD1. The material sequenced was lung tumor tissue, taken at surgery. This sequence was found in a female donor with early-stage non-small cell lung cancer. CDR3 sequence reads: CASTGTGRTQYF. Written as DNA, the CDR3 is TGTGCCAGCACCGGGACAGGGAGAACGCAGTATTTT.